The 17 T cell receptor beta chains below come from one sample, sequenced in a study of yellow fever vaccine responses in identical twins. TCRdb itself ran the RT-PCR reads through MiXCR, one entry per CDR3 protein. Of about 11,000 distinct CDR3 sequences in the sample, around 77% were seen once. Source: T cells from blood (PBMCs), unsorted or a sorted subset (not recorded which), taken before or after yellow fever vaccination (not recorded which). These receptors all come from a woman between 18 and 30 years old who received the yellow fever vaccine.

The J gene is TRBJ2-7, the V gene TRBV2; D unresolved. Germline V gene lookup returns CDR1 SNHLY and CDR2 FYNNEI. Trimming cost V 3 bases and J 1 base, with 7 bases left between them. CDR3 size: 13 residues. The CDR3 DNA reads as TGTGCCAGCAGTGACGGGCAGTCCTACGAGCAGTACGTC. The encoded protein is CASSDGQSYEQYV.

The chain uses TRBV11-1 and TRBJ2-1; no clear D gene. Germline V gives CDR1 SGHAT, CDR2 FQDESV (reference sequence). The CDR3 has 17 amino acids. V lost 1 base and J lost 7, with 20 bases in between. CDR3 region: CASSLGVRDLRKNEQFF. The CDR3 DNA sequence: TGTGCCAGCAGCTTAGGTGTCCGAGACTTACGCAAAAATGAGCAGTTCTTC.

This chain joins TRBV12-5 and TRBJ1-1; perhaps TRBD1 as D (5 bases). V gave up 0 bases and J gave up 1 base, with 12 bases separating them. The CDR3 covers 16 residues. In germline, CDR1 is LGHNT, CDR2 FRNRAP. The CDR3: CASGLVPRTPNTEAFF. As DNA, the CDR3 is TGTGCTAGTGGTTTGGTACCCCGGACACCGAACACTGAAGCTTTCTTT.

The chain carries TRBV7-2 and TRBJ2-5; D is unclear. The CDR3 consists of 14 residues. The germline CDR1 and CDR2 sequences are SGHTA and FQGNSA. Trimming shortened V by 0 bases and J by 1 base, and 6 bases separated the two germline ends. This chain's CDR3 is CASSLAAGQETQYF. The DNA of the CDR3 is TGTGCCAGCAGCTTAGCGGCAGGCCAAGAGACCCAGTACTTC.

The V call is TRBV25-1, the J call TRBJ2-2, with unresolved D. There are 12 residues in the CDR3. Germline values: CDR1 MGHDK, CDR2 SYGVNS. The V end lost 5 bases, the J end lost 7 bases, and 8 bases lay between the germline ends. The CDR3 is CASSLVDGELFF. The CDR3 region has the DNA TGTGCCAGCAGTTTGGTGGACGGGGAGCTGTTTTTT. Complete variable domain (other parts from reference TRBV25-1 and TRBJ2-2): EADIYQTPRYLVIGTGKKITLECSQTMGHDKMYWYQQDPGMELHLIHYSYGVNSTEKGDLSSESTVSRIRTEHFPLTLESARPSHTSQYLCASSLVDGELFFGEGSRLTVL.

This clonotype was observed once. The chain is built from TRBV4-1 and TRBJ1-1; D ambiguous. Germline CDR1 and CDR2: MGHRA and YSYEKL. CDR3 length equals 12 residues. The V end was cut by 1 base, the J end by 10 bases, with 10 bases between. CDR3 region: CASSQVVGGAFF. In DNA, the CDR3 is TGCGCCAGCAGCCAAGTAGTAGGCGGAGCTTTCTTT.

The chain recombines TRBV11-3 with TRBJ2-7; 7 bases fit TRBD2. There are 15 residues in the CDR3. Germline V lookup: CDR1 SGHNT, CDR2 YENEEA. V dropped 3 bases and J dropped 3; count of bases not matched to a gene: 8. CDR3 sequence reads: CASSFGSGIGYEQYF. Here the CDR3 DNA reads TGTGCCAGCAGCTTCGGAAGCGGGATCGGCTACGAGCAGTACTTC.

The chain employs TRBV11-1 and TRBJ2-1; D call uncertain. This CDR3 spans 12 amino acids. CDR1 is SGHAT, CDR2 FQDESV, per germline (reference sequence). V dropped 7 bases and J dropped 5 bases, with 9 bases sitting between them. CDR3 loop: CASKSGDNEQFF. CDR3 nucleotides: TGTGCCAGCAAAAGTGGGGACAATGAGCAGTTCTTC.

This rearrangement joins TRBV6-9 to TRBJ2-7, with unresolved D. Trimming removed 4 bases from V and 3 bases from J, with 13 bases in between. The CDR3 has 14 residues. The germline gives CDR1 MNHGY, CDR2 SVAAGI. The CDR3 DNA reads as TGTGCCAGCAGTTTTCGAAGCCTCATCTACGAGCAGTACGTC. This translates into CASSFRSLIYEQYV.

The gene calls are TRBV2 and TRBJ2-7, with 14 bases identical to TRBD2. Germline values: CDR1 SNHLY, CDR2 FYNNEI. The junction had 1 base not matched to a gene; V was cut back by 6 bases and J by 3 bases. The CDR3 has 14 amino acids. The CDR3 DNA follows: TGTGCCAGCAGAGGGACTAGCGGGAGCTACGAGCAGTACTTC. Translation gives CASRGTSGSYEQYF.

V usage is TRBV28 and J usage is TRBJ2-1; D remains unclear. Trimming removed 3 bases from V and 0 bases from J, with 6 bases in between. The CDR3 sequence is 14 residues long. Germline loops: CDR1 MDHEN, CDR2 SYDVKM. In DNA form, the CDR3 reads TGTGCCAGCAGTTTGAGCACCTCCTACAATGAGCAGTTCTTC. Encoded protein: CASSLSTSYNEQFF.

This chain uses TRBV7-9 with TRBJ2-2, with 8 bases matching TRBD1. J gave up 5 bases and V 3 bases, and 5 bases lay outside the gene matches. CDR3 length: 15 amino acids. From germline, CDR1 is SEHNR and CDR2 FQNEAQ (reference sequence). CDR3 bases: TGTGCCAGCAGCTTCCCGACAGGGGAAACCGGGGAGCTGTTTTTT. Encoded protein: CASSFPTGETGELFF.

The chain links TRBV2 to TRBJ2-3; 8 nucleotides align to TRBD2. The CDR3 covers 15 residues. The V and J ends lost 2 bases and 6 bases, in that order; junction bases with no gene match: 7. Germline loops: CDR1 SNHLY, CDR2 FYNNEI. The CDR3 reads CASSESTGGVDTQYF. The CDR3 DNA is TGTGCCAGCAGTGAAAGCACGGGAGGGGTCGATACGCAGTATTTT.

This chain connects TRBV29-1 to TRBJ1-1, with D perhaps TRBD1 (6 bases). CDR1 and CDR2 (germline): SQVTM, ANQGSEA. Deletions cut 4 bases from V and 2 bases from J, with 17 bases between. The CDR3 is made up of 15 amino acids. CDR3 loop: CSVVGGLSGNTEAFF. The CDR3 nucleotides read TGCAGCGTTGTAGGGGGGCTTAGCGGTAACACTGAAGCTTTCTTT.

This clonotype was seen only once. V gene TRBV7-9 combines with J gene TRBJ2-2; TRBD1 or TRBD2 may be the D gene (5 bases each). The CDR3 covers 13 residues. V was trimmed by 4 bases and J by 11 bases, leaving 14 bases between them. Germline CDR1 SEHNR, CDR2 FQNEAQ (reference sequence). CDR3 loop: CASSSTGQGELFF. For the CDR3, the DNA is TGTGCCAGCAGCTCCACGGGGCAGGGAGAGCTGTTTTTT. Full variable domain (remainder filled in from reference TRBV7-9 and TRBJ2-2): DTGVSQNPRHKITKRGQNVTFRCDPISEHNRLYWYRQTLGQGPEFLTYFQNEAQLEKSRLLSDRFSAERPKGSFSTLEIQRTEQGDSAMYLCASSSTGQGELFFGEGSRLTVL.

The chain recombines TRBV13 with TRBJ2-7, with 9 positions matching TRBD2. V lost 3 bases, J lost 3 bases, and 3 bases stayed unmatched. The length of the CDR3 is 14 residues. CDR1 and CDR2 from the germline V gene are PRHDT and FYEKMQ (reference sequence). CDR3 DNA sequence: TGTGCCAGCAGCTTCCTAGCGGGAAGCTACGAGCAGTACTTC. Its translation: CASSFLAGSYEQYF.

The rearrangement links TRBV18 to TRBJ2-7; 7 nucleotides align to TRBD1. There are 18 residues in the CDR3. CDR1 KGHSH and CDR2 LQKENI come from the germline V gene. V was pared by 1 base and J by 1 base, with 13 bases of the junction left unmatched. The CDR3: CASSPLKLTGPLSYEQYF. CDR3 DNA: TGTGCCAGCTCACCACTGAAATTGACAGGGCCCCTGTCCTACGAGCAGTACTTC.